Presented here are 22 T cell receptor beta chains from one specimen sequenced in a study of cytomegalovirus exposure and HLA in healthy donors. The primer mix had 60 Vbeta and 13 Jbeta primers. Only in-frame clones appear in the TCRdb table, and some are missing; sequencing was by immunoSEQ multiplex PCR. Here the sample spans about 150,000 clones, approximately 80% being singletons. Material for sequencing was PBMCs. These receptors were obtained from a male donor in good health and CMV-seronegative.

The gene calls are TRBV27 and TRBJ1-1, with no clear D. This CDR3 comprises 14 residues. Looked up from germline, CDR1 is MNHEY and CDR2 is SMNVEV (reference sequence). V lost 2 bases to trimming and J lost 4 bases, with 11 bases between them. CDR3 DNA sequence: TGTGCCAGCAGTTTAAGGCCGGGATCCACTGAAGCTTTCTTT. Protein product: CASSLRPGSTEAFF.

This clone was counted a few times. V usage is TRBV5-6 and J usage is TRBJ1-4; D gene ambiguous. Germline lookup yields CDR1 SGHDT and CDR2 YYEEEE. The CDR3 is 14 amino acids. Trimming removed 0 bases at V and 7 bases at J, with 10 bases between. The CDR3 sequence: CASSLDPGSEKLFF. The CDR3 region has the DNA TGTGCCAGCAGCTTGGACCCAGGTAGTGAAAAACTGTTTTTT.

The V gene is TRBV6-5, the J gene TRBJ2-7, with 8 bases lining up with TRBD1. Trimming cost V 4 bases and J 4 bases; bases outside gene matches: 9. Germline V gene data show CDR1 as MNHEY and CDR2 as SVGAGI. The CDR3 loop spans 15 amino acids. CDR3 protein: CASSSSSDRGYEQYF. Written as DNA, the CDR3 is TGTGCCAGCAGTTCCTCCTCCGACAGGGGTTACGAGCAGTACTTC.

The V gene is TRBV4-1, the J gene TRBJ1-4, with D maybe TRBD1 (6 bases). Germline assignment: CDR1 MGHRA and CDR2 YSYEKL. The CDR3 spans 15 residues. Deletions cut 3 bases from V and 5 bases from J, with 13 bases between. For the CDR3, the DNA is TGCGCCAGCAGCCAGACAGGCGTCTTAAATGAAAAACTGTTTTTT. Translating gives CASSQTGVLNEKLFF.

Comments on this clone: Other DNA variants within this sample encode the same CDR3. The gene calls are TRBV7-9 and TRBJ1-1, with D perhaps matching TRBD1 (5 bases). V was pared by 2 bases and J by 4 bases, with 11 bases between. The CDR3 is 14 residues long. Germline V gene sequence: CDR1 SEHNR, CDR2 FQNEAQ (reference sequence). CDR3 in DNA: TGTGCCAGCAGCTTAAAAGGGGCCGGCACTGAAGCTTTCTTT. It specifies CASSLKGAGTEAFF.

This chain links TRBV10-3 with TRBJ2-3; TRBD2 matches at 10 bases. This CDR3 is 15 amino acids long. Trimming at V came to 3 bases and at J to 3 bases, leaving 3 bases not matched to a gene. Germline lookup yields CDR1 ENHRY and CDR2 SYGVKD. The CDR3: CAISDGAGGTDTQYF. The CDR3 bases are TGTGCCATCAGTGATGGAGCGGGAGGGACAGATACGCAGTATTTT.

This chain connects TRBV5-5 to TRBJ1-1; D uncertain. There are 14 residues in the CDR3. Germline V gene sequence: CDR1 SGHKS, CDR2 YYEKEE (reference sequence). V was cut by 3 bases and J by 11 bases, with 20 bases left in between. CDR3 sequence: CASSSRGWELGAFF. The CDR3 DNA is TGTGCCAGCAGCTCCCGAGGGTGGGAATTGGGTGCTTTCTTT. The variable domain in full, with the rest retrieved from reference TRBV5-5 and TRBJ1-1, is DAGVTQSPTHLIKTRGQQVTLRCSPISGHKSVSWYQQVLGQGPQFIFQYYEKEERGRGNFPDRFSARQFPNYSSELNVNALLLGDSALYLCASSSRGWELGAFFGQGTRLTVV.

The rearrangement links TRBV11-1 to TRBJ2-7; tentative D call: TRBD2 (6 bases). The V gene lost 4 bases and the J gene lost 8 bases, with 12 bases spanning the gap. Germline assignment: CDR1 SGHAT and CDR2 FQDESV (reference sequence). CDR3 length: 12 amino acids. In nucleotides, the CDR3 is TGTGCCAGCAGCTCCCTTGGGGGGAAGCAGTACTTC. Translation: CASSSLGGKQYF.

This clone has just a few counts. CDR3 amino acids: CASSLQYQVEKLFF. The CDR3 DNA sequence: TGTGCCAGCAGTCTTCAGTATCAGGTTGAAAAACTGTTTTTT. The chain couples TRBV5-5 to TRBJ1-4, with D hard to call. Germline-derived CDR1 and CDR2 are SGHKS and YYEKEE (reference sequence). CDR3 length equals 14 residues. Trimming removed 5 bases from V and 7 bases from J, with 15 bases in between.

This clone was detected a few times. V gene TRBV9 combines with J gene TRBJ2-1, with 11 bases fitting TRBD2. The V and J ends lost 0 bases and 7 bases, in that order; junction bases with no gene match: 6. This CDR3 has 16 amino acids. In germline, CDR1 is SGDLS, CDR2 YYNGEE. The CDR3 region is CASSVDLSSGGNEQFF. In DNA, the CDR3 is TGTGCCAGCAGCGTAGATTTGTCTAGCGGGGGGAATGAGCAGTTCTTC.

The chain is built from TRBV10-3 and TRBJ2-1; D possibly corresponds to TRBD1 (6 bases). Trimming removed 3 bases from V and 7 bases from J, with 16 bases in between. CDR1 is ENHRY, CDR2 SYGVKD, per germline. The CDR3 loop spans 15 amino acids. The DNA for the CDR3 is TGTGCCATCAGTGAAGCGACAGGATCCTTGAATGAGCAGTTCTTC. It is translated as CAISEATGSLNEQFF.

This clone was seen more than once but under ten times. Sequence at one end of the junction differs from germline and may be a read error. The chain combines TRBV7-9 with TRBJ2-3; 8 nucleotides agree with TRBD2. The CDR3 is 18 amino acids. In germline, CDR1 is SEHNR, CDR2 FQNEAQ (reference sequence). This chain's CDR3 is CSSSLPSTGGGLGDTQYF. The CDR3 nucleotides read TGTTCCAGCAGCTTACCCTCTACGGGGGGGGGTCTGGGAGATACGCAGTATTTT.

The chain is built from TRBV11-1 and TRBJ2-2; the match to TRBD2 covers 10 bases. The junction had 3 bases not matched to a gene; V was cut back by 1 base and J by 1 base. Looked up from germline, CDR1 is SGHAT and CDR2 is FQDESV (reference sequence). The CDR3 sequence is 17 residues long. DNA of the CDR3: TGTGCCAGCAGCTTAGTTCCTAGCGGGGGGAACACCGGGGAGCTGTTTTTT. Its translation is CASSLVPSGGNTGELFF.

The chain recombines TRBV20-1 with TRBJ2-1; D is uncertain. The germline V gene has CDR1 DFQATT and CDR2 SNEGSKA (reference sequence). Trimming shortened V by 3 bases and J by 8 bases, and 5 bases separated the two germline ends. This CDR3 spans 10 amino acids. The CDR3 spells CSARGYEQFF. The CDR3 DNA sequence: TGCAGTGCTAGGGGCTATGAGCAGTTCTTC.

The chain couples TRBV5-1 to TRBJ2-2, with no clear D. This CDR3 has 12 residues. CDR1 and CDR2 (germline): SGHRS, YFSETQ. Trimming took 3 bases from V and 7 from J, leaving 7 bases between them. CDR3 amino acids: CASSSSGGELFF. The CDR3 region has the DNA TGCGCCAGCAGCTCTTCGGGCGGGGAGCTGTTTTTT.

This clone was observed a few times. The chain uses TRBV6-1 and TRBJ2-7; 12 bases are a match to TRBD1. CDR1 and CDR2 (germline): MNHNS, SASEGT. V lost 5 bases to trimming and J lost 5 bases; unmatched junction nucleotides: 7. This CDR3 region has 15 residues. The CDR3 is CASSWTGTGGDEQYF. DNA for the CDR3: TGTGCCAGCAGTTGGACCGGGACAGGGGGCGACGAGCAGTACTTC.

The V call is TRBV11-2, the J call TRBJ1-4; 10 bases match TRBD1. Per the germline V gene, CDR1 is SGHAT and CDR2 is FQNNGV. V lost 1 base and J lost 8; bases outside the gene matches: 10. The length of the CDR3 is 17 residues. CDR3 DNA: TGTGCCAGCAGCTTAGGACAGGGGGCGATAGGGCAAGAAAAACTGTTTTTT. It encodes CASSLGQGAIGQEKLFF.

The CDR3 coding sequence is TGTGCCAGTAGTATCAGTGACAGGACATATGGCTACACCTTC. This codes for CASSISDRTYGYTF. The V and J genes are TRBV19 and TRBJ1-2; maybe TRBD1 (6 bases). Trimming left V 3 bases short and J 5 bases short, with 13 bases between. CDR3 size: 14 residues. Germline V lookup: CDR1 LNHDA, CDR2 SQIVND (reference sequence).

V gene TRBV19 combines with J gene TRBJ1-2, with D maybe TRBD1 (6 bases). V was cut by 3 bases and J by 3 bases, with 8 bases left in between. This CDR3 spans 13 amino acids. Per the germline V gene, CDR1 is LNHDA and CDR2 is SQIVND (reference sequence). CDR3 nucleotide sequence: TGTGCCAGTAGTATCGGGACACACTATGGCTACACCTTC. It translates to CASSIGTHYGYTF.

This rearrangement joins TRBV27 to TRBJ1-5; no definite D call. CDR1 and CDR2 (germline): MNHEY, SMNVEV (reference sequence). The CDR3 is made up of 13 amino acids. Trimming took 5 bases from V and 6 from J, leaving 11 bases between them. The CDR3 region has the DNA TGTGCCAGCAGTGAGATTGTAAGTCAGCCCCAGCATTTT. Translating it yields CASSEIVSQPQHF.

The rearrangement uses TRBV27 and TRBJ2-3; the D is unclear. The CDR3 sequence is 13 residues long. Trimming cost V 2 bases and J 5 bases, with 8 bases left between them. Germline CDR1 reads MNHEY; CDR2 reads SMNVEV (reference sequence). The CDR3 protein is CASSLQVGDTQYF. In DNA, the CDR3 is TGTGCCAGCAGTTTACAGGTTGGAGATACGCAGTATTTT.

A note on this clone: An end of the junction differs from the germline gene, which may be a read error. The V call is TRBV6-1, the J call TRBJ2-4; possible D gene TRBD1, 5 bases. There are 16 residues in the CDR3. Germline V gives CDR1 MNHNS, CDR2 SASEGT. Here the CDR3 reads CASSENRRGAKNSQYF. CDR3 coding DNA: TGTGCCAGCAGTGAAAATAGAAGGGGCGCCAAAAACAGTCAGTACTTC.